This entry features one T cell receptor (beta chain) sequence. Investigators isolated RNA and reverse transcribed it into cDNA to act as the sequencing template. Libraries were prepared by immunoSEQ multiplex PCR; TCRdb keeps only in-frame clonotypes and omits some of them. The repertoire holds about 120,000 clones, with around 56% as singletons. The record originates from a study of CD8+ T cells in alopecia areata. From germline, CDR1 is SQVTM and CDR2 ANQGSEA. The CDR3 is 15 amino acids. Trimming took off 5 bases at V and 3 bases at J, with 19 bases between the two ends. As to treatment: oral pan-JAK inhibitor, 5-10 mg twice daily.

This specimen consisted of CD4+ T cells sorted from blood, obtained at week 4, from a patient treated with tofacitinib. The clonotype originates from a human donor with alopecia areata. The genes are TRBV29-1 and TRBJ1-2, with no clear D. The CDR3 reads CSVIASGYPYYGYTF. The CDR3 DNA reads TGCAGCGTTATCGCTTCGGGTTACCCTTACTATGGCTACACCTTC.